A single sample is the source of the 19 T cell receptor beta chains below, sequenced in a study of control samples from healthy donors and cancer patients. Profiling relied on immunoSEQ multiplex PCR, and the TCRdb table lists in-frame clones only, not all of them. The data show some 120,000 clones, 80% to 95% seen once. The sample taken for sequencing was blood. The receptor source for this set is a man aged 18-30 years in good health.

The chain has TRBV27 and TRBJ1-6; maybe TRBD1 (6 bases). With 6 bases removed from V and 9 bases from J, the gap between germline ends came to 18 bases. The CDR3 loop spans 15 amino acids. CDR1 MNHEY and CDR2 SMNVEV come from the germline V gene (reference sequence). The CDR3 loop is CASSLYGGQGSPLHF. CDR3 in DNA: TGTGCCAGCAGCCTCTACGGGGGGCAGGGTTCACCCCTCCACTTT.

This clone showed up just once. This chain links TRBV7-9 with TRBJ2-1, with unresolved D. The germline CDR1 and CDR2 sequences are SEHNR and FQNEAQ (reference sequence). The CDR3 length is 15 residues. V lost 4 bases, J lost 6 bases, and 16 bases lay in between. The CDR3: CASSSRPQPPNEQFF. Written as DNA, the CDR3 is TGTGCCAGCAGCTCCCGACCACAACCCCCCAATGAGCAGTTCTTC.

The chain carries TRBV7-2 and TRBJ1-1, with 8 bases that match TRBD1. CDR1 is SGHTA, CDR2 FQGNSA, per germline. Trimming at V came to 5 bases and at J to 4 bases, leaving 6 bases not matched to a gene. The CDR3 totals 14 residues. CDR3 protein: CASSVTGGGTEAFF. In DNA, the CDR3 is TGTGCCAGCAGCGTAACAGGGGGTGGCACTGAAGCTTTCTTT.

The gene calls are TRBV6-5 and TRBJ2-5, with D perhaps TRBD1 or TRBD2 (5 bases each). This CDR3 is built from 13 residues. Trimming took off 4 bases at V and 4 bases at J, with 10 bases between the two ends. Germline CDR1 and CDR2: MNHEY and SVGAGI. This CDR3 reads CASSFGTGETQYF. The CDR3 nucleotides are TGTGCCAGCAGTTTCGGGACCGGAGAGACCCAGTACTTC.

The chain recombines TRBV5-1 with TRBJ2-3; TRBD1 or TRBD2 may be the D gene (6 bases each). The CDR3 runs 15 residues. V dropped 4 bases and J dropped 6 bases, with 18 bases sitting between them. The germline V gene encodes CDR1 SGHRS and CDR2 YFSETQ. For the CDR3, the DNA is TGCGCCAGCAGCAACCTAGCGCACCAGGGGGATACGCAGTATTTT. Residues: CASSNLAHQGDTQYF.

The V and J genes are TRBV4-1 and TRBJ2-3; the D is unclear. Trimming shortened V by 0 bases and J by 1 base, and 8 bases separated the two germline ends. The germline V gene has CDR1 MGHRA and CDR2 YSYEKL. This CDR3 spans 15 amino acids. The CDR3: CASSQDWPRTDTQYF. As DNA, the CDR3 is TGCGCCAGCAGCCAAGATTGGCCACGCACAGATACGCAGTATTTT.

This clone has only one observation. DNA for the CDR3: TGTGCCAGCAGTTCGAGACGGCAGAGCTCCTATAATTCACCCCTCCACTTT. It is translated as CASSSRRQSSYNSPLHF. The rearrangement links TRBV6-2 or TRBV6-3 to TRBJ1-6; D gene ambiguous. The CDR3 spans 17 residues. Germline loops: CDR1 MNHEY, CDR2 SVGEGT. The V end was cut by 4 bases, the J end by 0 bases, with 13 bases between.

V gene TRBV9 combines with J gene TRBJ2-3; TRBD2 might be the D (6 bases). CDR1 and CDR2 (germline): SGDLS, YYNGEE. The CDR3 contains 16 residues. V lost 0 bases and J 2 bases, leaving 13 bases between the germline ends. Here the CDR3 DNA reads TGTGCCAGCAGCGTAGCTTTTGGGGACTCCACAGATACGCAGTATTTT. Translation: CASSVAFGDSTDTQYF.

As DNA, the CDR3 is TGTGCCAGCAAAAGACAGGGGGCTTTGAACACTGAAGCTTTCTTT. It encodes CASKRQGALNTEAFF. V gene TRBV6-5 combines with J gene TRBJ1-1; 10 positions agree with TRBD1. Losses at the gene ends were 7 bases for V and 0 bases for J; bases not matched to a gene: 5. In germline, CDR1 is MNHEY, CDR2 SVGAGI. The CDR3 spans 15 residues.

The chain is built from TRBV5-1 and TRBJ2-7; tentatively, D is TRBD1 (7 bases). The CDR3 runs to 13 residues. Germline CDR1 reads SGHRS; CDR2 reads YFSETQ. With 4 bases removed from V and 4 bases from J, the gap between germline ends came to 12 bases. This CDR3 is CASSPTGTYEQYF. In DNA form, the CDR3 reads TGCGCCAGCAGCCCGACAGGGACTTACGAGCAGTACTTC.

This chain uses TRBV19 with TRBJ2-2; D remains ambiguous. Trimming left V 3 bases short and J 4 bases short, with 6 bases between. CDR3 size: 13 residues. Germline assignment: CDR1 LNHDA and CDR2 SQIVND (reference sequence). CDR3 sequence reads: CASSIQSTGELFF. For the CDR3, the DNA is TGTGCCAGTAGTATTCAGTCCACCGGGGAGCTGTTTTTT.

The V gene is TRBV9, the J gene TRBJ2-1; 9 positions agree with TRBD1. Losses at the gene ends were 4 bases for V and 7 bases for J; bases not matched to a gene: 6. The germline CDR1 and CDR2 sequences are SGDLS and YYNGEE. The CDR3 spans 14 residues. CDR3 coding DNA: TGTGCCAGCAGCCTACAGGGGGCTCGGAATGAGCAGTTCTTC. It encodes CASSLQGARNEQFF.

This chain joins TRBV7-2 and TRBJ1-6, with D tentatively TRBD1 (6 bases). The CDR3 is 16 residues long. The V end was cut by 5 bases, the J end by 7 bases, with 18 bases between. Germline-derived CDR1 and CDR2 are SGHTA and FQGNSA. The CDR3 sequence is CASSPTSGAPNSPLHF. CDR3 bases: TGTGCCAGCAGCCCCACGTCGGGGGCCCCCAATTCACCCCTCCACTTT.

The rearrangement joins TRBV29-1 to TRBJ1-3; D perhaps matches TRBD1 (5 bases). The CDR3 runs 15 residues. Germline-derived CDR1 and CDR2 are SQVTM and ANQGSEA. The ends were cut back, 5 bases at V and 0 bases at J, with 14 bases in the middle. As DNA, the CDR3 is TGCAGCGTTCTGGACACGTTCAGCTCTGGAAACACCATATATTTT. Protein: CSVLDTFSSGNTIYF.

CDR3 sequence reads: CSARGQGGYWETQYF. For the CDR3, the DNA is TGCAGCGCCAGAGGACAGGGGGGTTATTGGGAGACCCAGTACTTC. This rearrangement joins TRBV29-1 to TRBJ2-5, with 10 bases fitting TRBD1. The ends lost 7 bases at V and 5 bases at J; junction bases unmatched: 13. Germline V gene sequence: CDR1 SQVTM, CDR2 ANQGSEA. The CDR3 totals 15 residues.

CDR3 residues: CASSDRGETQYF. The CDR3 DNA sequence: TGTGCCAGCAGTGACAGGGGAGAGACCCAGTACTTC. This chain links TRBV6-1 with TRBJ2-5; TRBD1 is a possible D gene (6 bases). This CDR3 is built from 12 residues. V was pared by 3 bases and J by 4 bases, with 6 bases between. Germline CDR1 and CDR2: MNHNS and SASEGT.

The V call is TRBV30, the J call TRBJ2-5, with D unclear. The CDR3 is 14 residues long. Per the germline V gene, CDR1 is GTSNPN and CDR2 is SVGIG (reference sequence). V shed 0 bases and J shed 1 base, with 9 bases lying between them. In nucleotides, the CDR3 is TGTGCCTGGAGTGTAGGTTTGTCCCAAGAGACCCAGTACTTC. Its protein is CAWSVGLSQETQYF.

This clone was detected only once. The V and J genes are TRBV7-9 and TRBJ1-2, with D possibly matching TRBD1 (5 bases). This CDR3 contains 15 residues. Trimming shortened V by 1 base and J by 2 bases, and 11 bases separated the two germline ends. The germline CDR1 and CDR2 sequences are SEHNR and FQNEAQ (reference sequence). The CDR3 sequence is CASSLDMGLNYGYTF. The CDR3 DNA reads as TGTGCCAGCAGCTTAGACATGGGGCTGAACTATGGCTACACCTTC.

The CDR3 region has the DNA TGTGCCAGCAGTCGCTTAGGAGGGTCCGGGGAGCTGTTTTTT. Its protein product is CASSRLGGSGELFF. The V gene is TRBV27, the J gene TRBJ2-2; TRBD2 is a possible D gene (6 bases). Trimming took 5 bases from V and 6 from J, leaving 13 bases between them. Per the germline V gene, CDR1 is MNHEY and CDR2 is SMNVEV (reference sequence). The CDR3 consists of 14 residues.